Presented here are 11 T cell receptor beta chains from one specimen sequenced in a study of blood T cell repertoires in COVID-19. Profiling relied on immunoSEQ multiplex PCR, and the TCRdb table lists in-frame clones only, not all of them. The sample includes 200,000 to 250,000 clones, about nine tenths of them seen just once. Sequencing was done on a sample of peripheral blood. Receptor source: a man aged 55-75 years who had recovered from COVID-19.

This chain joins TRBV18 and TRBJ1-2; possibly TRBD1 for D (6 bases). The CDR3 extends over 15 amino acids. Trimming stripped 6 bases from V and 4 bases from J, with 18 bases between. Looked up from germline, CDR1 is KGHSH and CDR2 is LQKENI. This chain's CDR3 is CASSLQKGVGYGYTF. The CDR3, as DNA: TGTGCCAGCTCCCTCCAAAAGGGGGTCGGCTATGGCTACACCTTC.

This clone was picked up one time. The V call is TRBV11-2, the J call TRBJ1-4; the D is unclear. CDR3 size: 13 residues. Germline-derived CDR1 and CDR2 are SGHAT and FQNNGV. V dropped 2 bases and J dropped 8 bases, with 9 bases sitting between them. The CDR3 reads CASSLRESEKLFF. As DNA, the CDR3 is TGTGCCAGCAGCTTACGGGAAAGCGAAAAACTGTTTTTT.

The V and J genes are TRBV3-1 (or the pseudogene TRBV3-2) and TRBJ2-3; 7 bases align to TRBD2. CDR3 length: 17 residues. J was trimmed by 3 bases and V by 3 bases; bases with no gene match: 12. Germline loops: CDR1 LGHDT, CDR2 YNNKEL (reference sequence). The CDR3 loop is CASSQGWAGRLTDTQYF. The CDR3 bases are TGTGCCAGCAGCCAGGGGTGGGCCGGGAGGCTTACAGATACGCAGTATTTT.

V is TRBV3-1 (or the pseudogene TRBV3-2) and J is TRBJ1-6, with a weak D call TRBD1 (5 bases). The CDR3 spans 14 residues. Trimming removed 4 bases at V and 10 bases at J, with 14 bases between. Germline assignment: CDR1 LGHDT and CDR2 YNNKEL (reference sequence). The CDR3 sequence: CASSPDRGRSPLHF. As DNA, the CDR3 is TGTGCCAGCAGCCCTGATAGGGGAAGATCACCCCTCCACTTT.

A single count supports this clone. The chain employs TRBV6-5 and TRBJ2-1, with TRBD1 identical over 7 bases. The V and J ends lost 6 bases and 0 bases, in that order; junction bases with no gene match: 5. The CDR3 is made up of 15 amino acids. Germline CDR1 reads MNHEY; CDR2 reads SVGAGI. The CDR3 here is CASRPGTDSYNEQFF. CDR3 bases: TGTGCCAGCAGACCCGGGACAGACTCCTACAATGAGCAGTTCTTC.

The V and J genes are TRBV2 and TRBJ2-3, with TRBD2 matching over 11 bases. This CDR3 has 15 amino acids. CDR1 and CDR2 from the germline V gene are SNHLY and FYNNEI. Losses at the gene ends were 4 bases for V and 4 bases for J; bases not matched to a gene: 4. The CDR3 region has the DNA TGTGCCAGCAGTGGACTAGCGGGGCGGGCAGATACGCAGTATTTT. Translated: CASSGLAGRADTQYF.

The sample holds one count of this clone. This sequence joins TRBV27 and TRBJ2-7, with 7 bases matching TRBD2. The V gene end was trimmed by 7 bases and the J gene end by 4 bases; junction bases not matched to a gene: 13. The CDR3 totals 15 residues. Germline CDR1 is MNHEY and CDR2 is SMNVEV (reference sequence). This chain's CDR3 is CASTPEGGRLYEQYF. The CDR3 nucleotides read TGTGCCAGCACTCCCGAGGGCGGGAGACTTTACGAGCAGTACTTC.

The chain joins TRBV7-2 to TRBJ1-2; a possible D gene is TRBD1 (6 bases). Looked up from germline, CDR1 is SGHTA and CDR2 is FQGNSA. The CDR3 is 14 residues long. V lost 5 bases, J lost 4 bases, and 14 bases lay in between. In DNA, the CDR3 is TGTGCCAGCAGCCCATGGGACACTCGCTATGGCTACACCTTC. Its translation is CASSPWDTRYGYTF.

The gene calls are TRBV19 and TRBJ1-1, with a possible D match to TRBD1 (5 bases). Germline V CDR1 and CDR2: LNHDA, SQIVND (reference sequence). Trimming took 2 bases from V and 11 from J, leaving 15 bases between them. CDR3 length: 13 residues. The CDR3 DNA reads TGTGCCAGTAGTATACGTAAATCTGGGGCGGCTTTCTTT. This sequence encodes CASSIRKSGAAFF.

This chain joins TRBV19 and TRBJ2-4; tentative D call: TRBD1 (6 bases). Deletions cut 5 bases from V and 6 bases from J, with 11 bases between. CDR1 and CDR2 from the germline V gene are LNHDA and SQIVND (reference sequence). The CDR3 consists of 13 residues. CDR3: CASSPQQGNIQYF. As DNA, the CDR3 is TGTGCCAGTAGTCCCCAACAGGGAAACATTCAGTACTTC.

In this sample, this clone turned up once. The chain has TRBV6-2 or TRBV6-3 and TRBJ1-1; maybe TRBD1 (6 bases). The V gene's germline CDR1 is MNHEY and CDR2 SVGEGT. The CDR3 length is 12 residues. Trimming pared 4 bases from V and 6 bases from J, leaving 9 bases between. As DNA, the CDR3 is TGTGCCAGCAGTTGGGAGGGGGCTGAAGCTTTCTTT. The encoded protein is CASSWEGAEAFF.